What follows describes a single TCR beta chain. Its antigen is not identified. Deletions cut 4 bases from V and 7 bases from J, with 7 bases between. This CDR3 has 12 residues. Looked up from germline, CDR1 is SGHVS and CDR2 is FQNEAQ. Using its own MiXCR run on the 5' RACE reads, TCRdb lists one record per CDR3 protein. The top ten clones hold 35% to 40% of a sample with roughly 170,000 distinct CDR3 sequences, around 9.7% of them seen once. This sample stems from a study of T cells after yellow fever vaccination. Study-level background: SMART-Seq v4 Ultra Low Input handled preparation of low-cell-number fractions.

Study outcomes and limitations: The booster saw the reappearance of most primary-vaccination clones (about 95% CD4, about 85% CD8).

This sample comprised CD8+ T cells sorted from PBMCs, obtained 45 days after the yellow fever booster vaccination. The chain is built from TRBV7-8 and TRBJ2-2; D remains ambiguous. The source of this sequence is a man aged 18 to 35 who received the YFV17D yellow fever vaccine. The CDR3 region is CASSSVGGELFF. The CDR3 nucleotides are TGTGCCAGCAGCTCGGTAGGCGGGGAGCTGTTTTTT.